These 3 T cell receptor beta chains share one sample of origin, sequenced in a study of regulatory dendritic cells for organ transplantation. Using immunoSEQ multiplex PCR, the repertoire was profiled, and TCRdb retains in-frame clones only, with some absent. The sample includes some 29,000 clones, about 75% seen only once; the top ten take 2.2%. The sample taken for sequencing was memory CD4+ T cells from blood. Subset noted: CD45RO+ memory T cells. The receptors originated from a human donor in good health.

This clone was observed a handful of times. This chain uses TRBV21-1 with TRBJ1-1. TRBV21-1 is a pseudogene. The CDR3 runs 11 residues. DNA for the CDR3: TGTGCCAGCAGCAACAACACTGAAGCTTTCTTT. Translation: CASSNNTEAFF.

The chain joins TRBV4-2 to TRBJ2-1; no clear D. Germline assignment: CDR1 LGHNA and CDR2 YNFKEQ. Trimming shortened V by 0 bases and J by 11 bases, and 20 bases separated the two germline ends. CDR3 length equals 16 residues. CDR3: CASSQDQETPQAQQFF. The CDR3 nucleotides are TGTGCCAGCAGCCAAGACCAGGAGACTCCACAAGCCCAGCAGTTCTTC.

The chain uses TRBV7-2 and TRBJ1-2, with D possibly TRBD1 on 5 matching bases. Germline V gives CDR1 SGHTA, CDR2 FQGNSA. Trimming took 6 bases from V and 5 from J, leaving 25 bases between them. This CDR3 region has 17 residues. The chain's CDR3 is CASSLDIGTAPRYGYTF. CDR3 nucleotides: TGTGCCAGCAGTCTAGACATTGGGACGGCTCCGAGGTATGGCTACACCTTC.